The clone carrying this T cell receptor (beta chain) was seen more than once but under ten times. The antigen is undetermined. The sample holds other DNA sequences that translate to the same CDR3. The V gene's germline CDR1 is SGHRS and CDR2 YFSETQ. The V end was cut by 0 bases, the J end by 1 base, with 3 bases between. The CDR3 contains 13 residues. This sample is part of a study of CD8+ T cells in alopecia areata. About the research overall: For the treated group, dosing was oral tofacitinib at 5 to 10 mg twice daily.

Following extraction, RNA underwent reverse transcription to cDNA, which served as the sequencing template. The assay was immunoSEQ multiplex PCR, and TCRdb's table has in-frame clones only and misses some. The sample holds about 180,000 clones; over 50% are singletons and the top ten take roughly 14%. Study outcomes and limitations: Possibly as an HLA-related effect, TCR sharing across patients appeared less clear than in mice.

Sequenced material: CD4+ T cells sorted from blood, taken at week 0. The sequence was collected from a human donor with alopecia areata. The rearrangement uses TRBV5-1 and TRBJ2-3; no clear D gene. The CDR3 sequence: CASSLEGTDTQYF. CDR3 nucleotide sequence: TGCGCCAGCAGCTTGGAAGGCACAGATACGCAGTATTTT.